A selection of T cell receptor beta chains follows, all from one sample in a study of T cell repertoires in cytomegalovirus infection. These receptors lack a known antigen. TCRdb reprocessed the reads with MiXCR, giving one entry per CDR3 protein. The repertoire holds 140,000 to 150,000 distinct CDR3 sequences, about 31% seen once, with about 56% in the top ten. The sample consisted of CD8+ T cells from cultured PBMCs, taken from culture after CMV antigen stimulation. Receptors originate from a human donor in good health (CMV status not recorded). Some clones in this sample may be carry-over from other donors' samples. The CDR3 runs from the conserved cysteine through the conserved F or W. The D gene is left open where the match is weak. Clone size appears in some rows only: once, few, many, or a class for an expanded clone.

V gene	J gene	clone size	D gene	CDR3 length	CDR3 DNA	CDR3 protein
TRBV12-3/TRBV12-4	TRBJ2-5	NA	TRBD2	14	TGTGCCAGCAGTGTTAGGACTAGCGGGGAGACCCAGTACTTC	CASSVRTSGETQYF
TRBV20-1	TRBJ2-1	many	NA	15	TGCAGTGCTGTTCCCCAATTCCTGGACTACAATGAGCAGTTCTTC	CSAVPQFLDYNEQFF
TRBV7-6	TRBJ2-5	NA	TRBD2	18	TGTGCCAGCAGCGTTCGGGAGCGGGGGGGGCCGACGTGGGAGACCCAGTACTTC	CASSVRERGGPTWETQYF
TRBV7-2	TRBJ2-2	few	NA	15	TGTGCCAGCAGCCACGGGACTGCCAACACCGGGGAGCTGTTTTTT	CASSHGTANTGELFF
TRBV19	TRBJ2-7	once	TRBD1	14	TGTGCCAGTAGTATACCCGACAGGGACCACGAGCAGTACTTC	CASSIPDRDHEQYF
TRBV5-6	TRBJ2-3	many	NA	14	TGTGCCAGCAGCTCCAACAGGGGAGGCGATACGCAGTATTTT	CASSSNRGGDTQYF
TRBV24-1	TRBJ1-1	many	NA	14	TGTGCCACCAGTGGCGGGACATCGAACACTGAAGCTTTCTTT	CATSGGTSNTEAFF
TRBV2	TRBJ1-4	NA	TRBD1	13	TGTGCCTCCAGGGGGGCTGGCCGTGAAAAACTGTTTTTT	CASRGAGREKLFF
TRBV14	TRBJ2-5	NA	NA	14	TGTGCCAGCAGCCAAGCAATGGCTTGGGAGACCCAGTACTTC	CASSQAMAWETQYF
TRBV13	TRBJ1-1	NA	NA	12	TGTGCCAGCAGCCAGGGACGCCTTGAGGCTTTCTTT	CASSQGRLEAFF
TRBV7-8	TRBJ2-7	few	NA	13	TGTGCCAGCAGTCCAGTACACCGCTACGAGCAGTACTTC	CASSPVHRYEQYF
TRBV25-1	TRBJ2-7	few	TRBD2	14	TGTGCCAGCATCTACAAGGGACTAGCTCACGAGCAGTACTTC	CASIYKGLAHEQYF
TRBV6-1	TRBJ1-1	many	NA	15	TGTGCCAGCAGCCGGGTAGCAGGGGAAGGCACTGAAGCTTTCTTT	CASSRVAGEGTEAFF
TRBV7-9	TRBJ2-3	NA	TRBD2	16	TGTGCCAGCAGCCAATATAGCGGGGAACCCACAGATACGCAGTATTTT	CASSQYSGEPTDTQYF
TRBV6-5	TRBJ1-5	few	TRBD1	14	TGTGCCAGCAGCCCTGGACAGGGATGGCAGCCCCAGCATTTT	CASSPGQGWQPQHF
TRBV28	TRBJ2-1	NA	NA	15	TGTGCCAGCAGTTTATTAGGGAGCTCCTACAATGAGCAGTTCTTC	CASSLLGSSYNEQFF
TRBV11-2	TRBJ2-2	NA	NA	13	TGTGCCAGCAGCGCCGCCTTGACCGGGGAGCTGTTTTTT	CASSAALTGELFF
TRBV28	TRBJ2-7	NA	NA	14	TGTGCCAGCTCTGGCGGGGCGAGCTCCTACGAGCAGTACTTC	CASSGGASSYEQYF
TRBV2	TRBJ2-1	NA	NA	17	TGTGCCAGCAGTGAACGGGAAGGAGGGGGTTTTGTGGGTGAGCAGTTCTTC	CASSEREGGGFVGEQFF
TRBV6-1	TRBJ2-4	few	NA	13	TGTGCCAGCCCAGTCGGGGGGCGAGATATTCAGTACTTC	CASPVGGRDIQYF
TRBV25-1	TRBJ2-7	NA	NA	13	TGTGCCAGCAGTGGAAGGTCTACGGGCGAGCAGTACTTC	CASSGRSTGEQYF
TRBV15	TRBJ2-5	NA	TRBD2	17	TGTGCCACCAGCAGAGATCGGGGCGGGGGGAGGCAAGAGACCCAGTACTTC	CATSRDRGGGRQETQYF
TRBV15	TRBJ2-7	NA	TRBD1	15	TGTGCCACCAGCGGGGGGACAGGGGGCTTCTACGAGCAGTACTTC	CATSGGTGGFYEQYF
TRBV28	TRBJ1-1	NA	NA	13	TGTGCCAGCAGTCCGATTATGAACACTGAAGCTTTCTTT	CASSPIMNTEAFF
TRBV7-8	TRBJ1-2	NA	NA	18	TGTGCCAGCAGCTTAGAGGTGGCAGGGACCCACCCCCACTATGGCTACACCTTC	CASSLEVAGTHPHYGYTF
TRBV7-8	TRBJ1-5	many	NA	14	TGTGCCAGCACCCCGGGGACGGGGCAACGGCCCCAGCATTTT	CASTPGTGQRPQHF
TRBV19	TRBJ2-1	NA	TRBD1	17	TGTGCCAGTAGTCCCAACCCCCGGGACAGGGTCAACAATGAGCAGTTCTTC	CASSPNPRDRVNNEQFF
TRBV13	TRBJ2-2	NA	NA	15	TGTGCCAGCAGCTTGGGAAGGGCTGGCACCGGGGAGCTGTTTTTT	CASSLGRAGTGELFF
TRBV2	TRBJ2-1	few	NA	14	TGTGCCAGCAGTGACTCGGGCTCCTACAATGAGCAGTTCTTC	CASSDSGSYNEQFF
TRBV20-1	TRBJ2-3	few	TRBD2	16	TGCAGTGCTAGAGAAAGGCTAGCGGGGGATTGGGATACGCAGTATTTT	CSARERLAGDWDTQYF
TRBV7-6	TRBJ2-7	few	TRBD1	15	TGTGCCAGCAGCCAAGTCCGGGACAGGGCCCACGAGCAGTACTTC	CASSQVRDRAHEQYF
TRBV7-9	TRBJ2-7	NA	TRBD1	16	TGTGCCAGCAGCTCGACGTGGGGGACAGAGCTTTACGAGCAGTACTTC	CASSSTWGTELYEQYF
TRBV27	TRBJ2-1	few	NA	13	TGTGCCAGCAGTTCAAACCCAGGGTATGAGCAGTTCTTC	CASSSNPGYEQFF
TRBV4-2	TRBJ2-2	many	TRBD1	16	TGTGCCAGCAGCCAAGATGGGACAGGGCACGGCGGGGAGCTGTTTTTT	CASSQDGTGHGGELFF
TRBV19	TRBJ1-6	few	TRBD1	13	TGTGCCAGTAGTATCACAGGGGGCTCACCCCTCCACTTT	CASSITGGSPLHF
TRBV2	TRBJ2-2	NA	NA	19	TGTGCCAGCAGTGACTGGGGGTCAGATCAATTTCTGTACACCGGGGAGCTGTTTTTT	CASSDWGSDQFLYTGELFF
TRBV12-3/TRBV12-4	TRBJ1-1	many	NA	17	TGTGCCAGCATCCTAATGGGGGGAGAGAGGGTCAACACTGAAGCTTTCTTT	CASILMGGERVNTEAFF
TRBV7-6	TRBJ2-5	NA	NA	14	TGTGCCAGCAGCTTAGCGGTTAGCTGGGAGACCCAGTACTTC	CASSLAVSWETQYF
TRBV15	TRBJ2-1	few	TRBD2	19	TGTGCCACCAGCAGAGATCTGGTGATTAGCGGGGGGGCAGGAAATGAGCAGTTCTTC	CATSRDLVISGGAGNEQFF
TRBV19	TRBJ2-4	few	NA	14	TGTGCCAGTAGTATGGGGCGTGGGGGGAACATTCAGTACTTC	CASSMGRGGNIQYF
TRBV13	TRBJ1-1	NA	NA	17	TGTGCCAGCAGCCCCCCGGCCTCCGGCAACATGAACACTGAAGCTTTCTTT	CASSPPASGNMNTEAFF
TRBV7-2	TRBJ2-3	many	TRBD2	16	TGTGCCAGCAGCTTTTCAGCTAGCGGGGGGACAGATACGCAGTATTTT	CASSFSASGGTDTQYF
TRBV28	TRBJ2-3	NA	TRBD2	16	TGTGCCAGCAGTGCGGGGAGCGGGGTCTTCACAGATACGCAGTATTTT	CASSAGSGVFTDTQYF
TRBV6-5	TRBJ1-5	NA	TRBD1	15	TGTGCCAGCAGACTAGGACAGGGGGCCTATCAGCCCCAGCATTTT	CASRLGQGAYQPQHF
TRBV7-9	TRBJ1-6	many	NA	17	TGTGCCAGCAGCTCTCACGACCTCCGGGGGGCTGCTTCACCCCTCCACTTT	CASSSHDLRGAASPLHF
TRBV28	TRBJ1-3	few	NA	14	TGTGCCAGCAGTTTAGGTGAGGGGAGTCGCACCATATATTTT	CASSLGEGSRTIYF
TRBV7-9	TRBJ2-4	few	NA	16	TGTGCCAGCAGCCCTGGTGAGGGATTGGCCAAAAACATTCAGTACTTC	CASSPGEGLAKNIQYF
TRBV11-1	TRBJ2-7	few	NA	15	TGTGCCAGCAGCTTGCGTTTTGGGTGGTTGTACGAGCAGTACTTC	CASSLRFGWLYEQYF
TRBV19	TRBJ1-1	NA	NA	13	TGTGCCAGTATCATGGGTGGGATTGGGGAAGCTTTCTTT	CASIMGGIGEAFF